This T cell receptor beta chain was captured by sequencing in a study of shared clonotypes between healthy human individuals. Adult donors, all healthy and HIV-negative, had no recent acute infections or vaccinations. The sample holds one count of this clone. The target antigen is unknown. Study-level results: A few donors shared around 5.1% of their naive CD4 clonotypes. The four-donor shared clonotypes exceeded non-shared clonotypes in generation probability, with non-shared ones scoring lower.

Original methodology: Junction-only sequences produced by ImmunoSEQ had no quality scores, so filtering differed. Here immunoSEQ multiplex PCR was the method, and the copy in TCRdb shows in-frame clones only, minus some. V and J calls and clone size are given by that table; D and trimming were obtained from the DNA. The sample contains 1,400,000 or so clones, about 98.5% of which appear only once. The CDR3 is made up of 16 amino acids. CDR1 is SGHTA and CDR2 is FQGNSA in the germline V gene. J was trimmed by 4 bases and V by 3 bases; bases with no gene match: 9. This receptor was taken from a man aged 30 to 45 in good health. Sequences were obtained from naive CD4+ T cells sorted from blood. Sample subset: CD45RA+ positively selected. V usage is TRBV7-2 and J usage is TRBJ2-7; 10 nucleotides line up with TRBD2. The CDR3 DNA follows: TGTGCCAGCAGCTTCCCAGCGGGGGGGGCACCATACGAGCAGTACTTC. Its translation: CASSFPAGGAPYEQYF.